The T cell receptor beta chain under discussion was sequenced for a study of vaccination effects on CD4 cells after COVID-19. This clone was observed a handful of times. The antigen remains undetermined. Study-wide points: Researchers reported few convalescent patients and no early post-infection timepoints in the study.

Expansion of antigen-specific CD4+ T cells with viral peptide pools was carried out by the ViraFEST assay before sequencing. CD4+ T cell isolation took place after approximately 11 days of culture. Participants were given two doses of BNT162b2 or mRNA-1273 vaccine. Vaccinated participants had no history of SARS-CoV-2 infection and tested negative for nucleocapsid antibodies. Data came from immunoSEQ multiplex PCR; TCRdb stores just in-frame clones and leaves some out. There are more than 65,000 clones in the sample; about 80% occur only once, and more than 1% lies in the top ten. The source of this sequence is a human donor who received a COVID-19 vaccine. Material: CD4+ T cells from PBMCs cultured with HCoV-229E spike peptides, obtained after COVID-19 vaccination.

CDR3 region: CASSWGGPSSNQPQHF. The DNA for the CDR3 is TGTGCCAGCAGCTGGGGGGGACCTAGTAGCAATCAGCCCCAGCATTTT. The chain has TRBV6-6 and TRBJ1-5, with D perhaps matching TRBD1 (5 bases). V was clipped by 6 bases and J by 0 bases, with 15 bases between them. The CDR3 has 16 amino acids. Germline CDR1 reads MNHNY; CDR2 reads SVGAGI (reference sequence).